Following are 20 T cell receptor beta chains from one sample sequenced in a study of T cell clonotyping in hematopoietic cell transplantation. Assay: immunoSEQ multiplex PCR; the TCRdb copy retains only in-frame clones and omits some. Of fewer than 3,000 clones in the sample, about 80% were seen once. This specimen was peripheral blood mononuclear cells, taken 30 days after allogeneic stem cell transplant. These TCRs come from a male patient aged 55 to 70 who had an allogeneic stem cell transplant, so T cells may come from the graft donor. Some clones in this sample may be carry-over from other donors' samples.

In this sample, this clone turned up once. The CDR3 DNA sequence: TGTGCCGGGTCCGGGAGCACTGAAGCTTTCTTT. It codes for CAGSGSTEAFF. J is TRBJ1-1 and V is TRBV30; D gene unclear. V was cut by 8 bases and J by 4 bases, with 11 bases left in between. The CDR3 contains 11 residues. CDR1 is GTSNPN, CDR2 SVGIG, per germline (reference sequence).

V gene TRBV10-1 combines with J gene TRBJ2-6; D gene uncertain. Germline lookup yields CDR1 WNHNN and CDR2 SYGVQD (reference sequence). The CDR3 is 18 residues long. V lost 5 bases to trimming and J lost 5 bases, with 22 bases between them. CDR3 sequence: CASSPGKRSQSRANVLTF. The CDR3 DNA sequence: TGCGCCAGCAGTCCTGGGAAAAGATCACAAAGTCGGGCCAACGTCCTGACTTTC.

This clone was detected once. The chain uses TRBV9 and TRBJ2-3; tentatively, D is TRBD1 (6 bases). This CDR3 has 14 residues. The germline V gene encodes CDR1 SGDLS and CDR2 YYNGEE. V shed 2 bases and J shed 3 bases, with 10 bases lying between them. The chain's CDR3 is CASSVTGITDTQYF. The CDR3 DNA sequence: TGTGCCAGCAGCGTCACAGGGATTACAGATACGCAGTATTTT.

The chain recombines TRBV5-4 with TRBJ2-3, with 7 bases matching TRBD2. The CDR3 length is 14 residues. CDR1 is SGHNT and CDR2 is YYREEE in the germline V gene (reference sequence). The trim removed 9 bases at V and 0 bases at J, leaving 7 bases unmatched. The CDR3 coding sequence is TGTGCCATACAAGCGGGGCCTAGCACAGATACGCAGTATTTT. Its translation is CAIQAGPSTDTQYF.

This chain uses TRBV4-3 with TRBJ2-7; tentatively, D is TRBD2 (6 bases). Germline loops: CDR1 LGHNA, CDR2 YSLEER. V was clipped by 0 bases and J by 0 bases, with 12 bases between them. The CDR3 contains 16 residues. The CDR3 region is CASSQEVRGFSYEQYF. The CDR3 coding sequence is TGCGCCAGCAGCCAAGAGGTTCGGGGGTTCTCCTACGAGCAGTACTTC.

This clone appeared a few times. V is TRBV4-3 and J is TRBJ1-2; D call uncertain. The CDR3 is made up of 15 amino acids. Looked up from germline, CDR1 is LGHNA and CDR2 is YSLEER. V dropped 0 bases and J dropped 2 bases, with 10 bases sitting between them. CDR3 coding DNA: TGCGCCAGCAGCCAAGAAATGGAACGGAACTATGGCTACACCTTC. This encodes CASSQEMERNYGYTF.

The gene calls are TRBV29-1 and TRBJ2-2; 7 bases are a match to TRBD1. The V and J ends lost 7 bases and 7 bases, in that order; junction bases with no gene match: 12. Germline V gene sequence: CDR1 SQVTM, CDR2 ANQGSEA. The CDR3 consists of 14 residues. The CDR3, as DNA: TGCAGCGCCAACAGACAGGGACGAGACGGGGAGCTGTTTTTT. Translated, it gives CSANRQGRDGELFF.

Concerning this clone itself: Other DNA sequences of this sample code for an identical CDR3. The chain is built from TRBV10-3 and TRBJ2-3; possibly TRBD2 for D (5 bases). Trimming cost V 8 bases and J 2 bases, with 11 bases left between them. The germline CDR1 and CDR2 sequences are ENHRY and SYGVKD. CDR3 length: 13 residues. The CDR3 nucleotides read TGTGCCATCCGGAGCGGAGACACAGATACGCAGTATTTT. Amino acid sequence: CAIRSGDTDTQYF.

V and J are TRBV19 and TRBJ1-2, with TRBD1 as a possible D gene (6 bases). V was trimmed by 6 bases and J by 8 bases, leaving 16 bases between them. Germline V gene lookup returns CDR1 LNHDA and CDR2 SQIVND (reference sequence). The CDR3 covers 13 residues. Written as DNA, the CDR3 is TGTGCCAGTAGCGACCGGTGGCAGGGGGGCTACACCTTC. This gives the protein CASSDRWQGGYTF. Using reference TRBV19 and TRBJ1-2 for the parts outside the CDR3, the full variable domain is DGGITQSPKYLFRKEGQNVTLSCEQNLNHDAMYWYRQDPGQGLRLIYYSQIVNDFQKGDIAEGYSVSREKKESFPLTVTSAQKNPTAFYLCASSDRWQGGYTFGSGTRLTVV.

This chain connects TRBV28 to TRBJ1-2; D gene unclear. V was pared by 3 bases and J by 2 bases, with 13 bases between. Looked up from germline, CDR1 is MDHEN and CDR2 is SYDVKM. This CDR3 comprises 15 residues. CDR3 amino acids: CASSLVQILNYGYTF. The CDR3 region has the DNA TGTGCCAGCAGTTTGGTCCAGATATTGAACTATGGCTACACCTTC.

DNA for the CDR3: TGTGCCAGTAAACCCCCGCCGGGACAGAACACCGGGGAGCTGTTTTTT. Protein sequence: CASKPPPGQNTGELFF. This chain connects TRBV19 to TRBJ2-2; D may be TRBD1 (6 bases). Germline-derived CDR1 and CDR2 are LNHDA and SQIVND (reference sequence). Trimming took off 7 bases at V and 1 base at J, with 16 bases between the two ends. CDR3 length equals 16 residues.

The J gene is TRBJ2-7, the V gene TRBV29-1; D uncertain. This CDR3 has 12 residues. Trimming shortened V by 0 bases and J by 4 bases, and 7 bases separated the two germline ends. Germline V gene lookup returns CDR1 SQVTM and CDR2 ANQGSEA. CDR3 protein: CSVEESRYEQYF. CDR3 nucleotide sequence: TGCAGCGTTGAAGAAAGTCGTTACGAGCAGTACTTC.

This clone occurred a few times. The chain recombines TRBV30 with TRBJ1-2; 9 bases are shared with TRBD1. This CDR3 contains 15 residues. Germline assignment: CDR1 GTSNPN and CDR2 SVGIG (reference sequence). V trimming: 4 bases; J trimming: 5 bases; junction bases outside the gene matches: 11. The CDR3 sequence: CAWTEDGTGSYGYTF. CDR3 DNA: TGTGCCTGGACCGAGGATGGGACAGGGTCGTATGGCTACACCTTC.

The chain recombines TRBV2 with TRBJ2-3, with D uncertain. Germline V gene lookup returns CDR1 SNHLY and CDR2 FYNNEI. V dropped 5 bases and J dropped 9 bases, with 3 bases sitting between them. The CDR3 runs 9 residues. The CDR3: CASSHTQYF. CDR3 nucleotide sequence: TGTGCCAGCAGTCACACGCAGTATTTT.

V usage is TRBV30 and J usage is TRBJ2-5; D is perhaps TRBD2 (6 bases). Trimming removed 0 bases from V and 1 base from J, with 12 bases in between. In germline, CDR1 is GTSNPN, CDR2 SVGIG (reference sequence). The CDR3 has 15 amino acids. The CDR3 spells CAWSVGVGGQETQYF. CDR3 nucleotides: TGTGCCTGGAGTGTAGGGGTCGGGGGCCAAGAGACCCAGTACTTC.

This chain connects TRBV7-8 to TRBJ2-7, with 10 bases fitting TRBD1. This CDR3 comprises 17 residues. CDR1 is SGHVS, CDR2 FQNEAQ, per germline. The trim removed 2 bases at V and 2 bases at J, leaving 9 bases unmatched. This CDR3 reads CASSLWRAGTGAYEQYF. CDR3 DNA sequence: TGTGCCAGCAGCTTATGGCGGGCCGGGACAGGGGCCTACGAGCAGTACTTC.

The rearrangement joins TRBV7-6 to TRBJ2-1; 7 bases align to TRBD2. CDR1 and CDR2 (germline): SGHVS, FNYEAQ. The CDR3 has 17 residues. V shed 1 base and J 8 bases; nucleotides not matched to a gene: 14. The CDR3 protein is CASSLEVAGALRDEQFF. Written as DNA, the CDR3 is TGTGCCAGCAGCTTAGAAGTTGCGGGAGCGCTGAGGGATGAGCAGTTCTTC.

V and J are TRBV7-6 and TRBJ1-2; no firm D call. Germline CDR1 reads SGHVS; CDR2 reads FNYEAQ. CDR3 length: 14 residues. Trimming shortened V by 4 bases and J by 8 bases, and 17 bases separated the two germline ends. As DNA, the CDR3 is TGTGCCAGCAGCTCCGGAGGAGGGCTGGGGGGCTACACCTTC. Translation gives CASSSGGGLGGYTF.

The CDR3 DNA follows: TGTGCCAGCAGCTCGTCGGGAGGGCCCTACAATGAGCAGTTCTTC. Translation gives CASSSSGGPYNEQFF. The chain employs TRBV7-9 and TRBJ2-1; 8 bases line up with TRBD2. V dropped 4 bases and J dropped 2; count of bases not matched to a gene: 4. CDR3 length: 15 residues. Germline loops: CDR1 SEHNR, CDR2 FQNEAQ (reference sequence).

This clone was picked up a small number of times. The sample holds other DNA sequences that translate to the same CDR3. The chain recombines TRBV6-5 with TRBJ1-1, with a weak D call TRBD1 (5 bases). V was clipped by 2 bases and J by 1 base, with 5 bases between them. The CDR3 is made up of 13 amino acids. Germline V CDR1 and CDR2: MNHEY, SVGAGI. The chain's CDR3 is CASSYGGNTEAFF. In nucleotides, the CDR3 is TGTGCCAGCAGTTACGGGGGGAACACTGAAGCTTTCTTT.